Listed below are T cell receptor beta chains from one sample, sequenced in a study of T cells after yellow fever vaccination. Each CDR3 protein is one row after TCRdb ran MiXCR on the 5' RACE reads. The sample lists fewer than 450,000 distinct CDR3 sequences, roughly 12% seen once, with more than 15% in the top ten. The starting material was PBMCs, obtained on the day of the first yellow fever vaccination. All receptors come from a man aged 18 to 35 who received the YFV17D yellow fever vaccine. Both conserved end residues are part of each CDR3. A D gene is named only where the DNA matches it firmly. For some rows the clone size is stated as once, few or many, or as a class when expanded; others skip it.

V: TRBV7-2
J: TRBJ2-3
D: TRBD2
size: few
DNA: TGTGCCAGCAGCTTACTAGCGGGGGGTCGTAGAACAGATACGCAGTATTTT
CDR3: CASSLLAGGRRTDTQYF

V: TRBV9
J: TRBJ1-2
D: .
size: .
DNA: TGTGCCAGCAGCCCCCCGGGATCCCACTATGGCTACACCTTC
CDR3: CASSPPGSHYGYTF

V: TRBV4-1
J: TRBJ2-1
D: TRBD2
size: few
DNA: TGCGCCAGCAGCCAGGATCCACCCGGGACTAGCACCGCCAATGAGCAGTTCTTC
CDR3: CASSQDPPGTSTANEQFF

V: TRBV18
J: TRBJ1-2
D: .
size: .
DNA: TGTGCCAGCTCACCACCCGGCGGGGGGTACGATGGCTACACCTTC
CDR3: CASSPPGGGYDGYTF

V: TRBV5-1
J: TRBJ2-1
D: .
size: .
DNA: TGCGCCAGCAGCTTATACAGGGTTCCCTACAATGAGCAGTTCTTC
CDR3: CASSLYRVPYNEQFF

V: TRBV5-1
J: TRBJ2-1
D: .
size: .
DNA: TGCGCCAGCAGCTTCGGGCTAGGACGCAATGAGCAGTTCTTC
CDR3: CASSFGLGRNEQFF

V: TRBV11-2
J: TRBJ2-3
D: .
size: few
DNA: TGTGCCAGCAGCTTAGTTGGGAGGTTCACAGATACGCAGTATTTT
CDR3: CASSLVGRFTDTQYF

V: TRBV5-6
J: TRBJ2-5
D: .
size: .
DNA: TGTGCCAGCAGCCCCATGGCGGGACACTCGTACCAAGAGACCCAGTACTTC
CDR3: CASSPMAGHSYQETQYF

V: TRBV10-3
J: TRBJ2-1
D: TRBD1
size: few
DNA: TGTGCCAGCACAGGGGGCGGAGAGCAGTTCTTC
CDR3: CASTGGGEQFF

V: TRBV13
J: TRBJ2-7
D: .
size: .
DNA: TGTGCCAGCAGCTTATTAATCCGGGGCCCGTACGAGCAGTACTTC
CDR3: CASSLLIRGPYEQYF

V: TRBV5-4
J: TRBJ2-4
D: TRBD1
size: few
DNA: TGTGCCAGCAGCACGGGACAGGGGGCCAAAAACATTCAGTACTTC
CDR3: CASSTGQGAKNIQYF

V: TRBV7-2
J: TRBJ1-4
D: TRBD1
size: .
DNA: TGTGCCAGCAGCCCGTTGCGGGACAGGGGTGAAAAACTGTTTTTT
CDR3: CASSPLRDRGEKLFF

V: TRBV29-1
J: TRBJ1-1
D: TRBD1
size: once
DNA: TGCAGCTTAGTCCCGGGACAGGGGTCTGAAGCTTTCTTT
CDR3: CSLVPGQGSEAFF

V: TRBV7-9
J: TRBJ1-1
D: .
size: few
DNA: TGTGCCAGCAGCCCACCCGCTTCGTCCGAAGCTTTCTTT
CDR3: CASSPPASSEAFF

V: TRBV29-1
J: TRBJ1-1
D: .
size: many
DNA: TGCAGCGTTGATGCGCAGCCGAACACTGAAGCTTTCTTT
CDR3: CSVDAQPNTEAFF

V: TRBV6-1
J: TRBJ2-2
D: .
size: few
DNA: TGTGCCAGCAGGCGGACGTCTACGAACACCGGGGAGCTGTTTTTT
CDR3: CASRRTSTNTGELFF

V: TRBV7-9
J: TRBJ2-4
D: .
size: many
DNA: TGTGCCAGCAGCCACCTCCGGCAGGGTGGCATTCAGTACTTC
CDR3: CASSHLRQGGIQYF